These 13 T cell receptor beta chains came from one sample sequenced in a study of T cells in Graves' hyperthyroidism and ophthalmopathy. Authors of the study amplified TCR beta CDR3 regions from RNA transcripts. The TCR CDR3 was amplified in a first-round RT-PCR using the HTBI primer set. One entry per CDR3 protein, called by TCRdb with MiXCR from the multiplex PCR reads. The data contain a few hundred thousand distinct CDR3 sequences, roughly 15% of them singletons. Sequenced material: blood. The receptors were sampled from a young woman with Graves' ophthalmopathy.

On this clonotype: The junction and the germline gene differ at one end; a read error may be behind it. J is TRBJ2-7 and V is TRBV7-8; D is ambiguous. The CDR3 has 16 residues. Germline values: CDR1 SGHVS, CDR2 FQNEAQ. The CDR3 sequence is CANSLPPPPGFYEQYF. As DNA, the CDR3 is TGTGCCAACAGCTTACCCCCACCCCCCGGGTTTTACGAGCAGTACTTT.

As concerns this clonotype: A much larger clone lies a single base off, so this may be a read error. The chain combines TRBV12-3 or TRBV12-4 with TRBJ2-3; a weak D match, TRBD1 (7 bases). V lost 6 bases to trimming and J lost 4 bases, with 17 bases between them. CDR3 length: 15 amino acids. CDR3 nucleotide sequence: TGTGCCAGCAGCCCGAGGAGGGGGCCATCAGATACGCAGTATTTT. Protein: CASSPRRGPSDTQYF.

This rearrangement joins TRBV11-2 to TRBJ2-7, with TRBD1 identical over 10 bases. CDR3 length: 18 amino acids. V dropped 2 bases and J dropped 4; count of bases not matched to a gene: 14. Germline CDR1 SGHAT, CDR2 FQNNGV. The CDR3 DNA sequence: TGTGCCAGCAGCTTACTCGCGGAGGGACAGGGGTCGGGATACGAGCAGTACTTC. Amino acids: CASSLLAEGQGSGYEQYF. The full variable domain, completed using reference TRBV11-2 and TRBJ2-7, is EAGVAQSPRYKIIEKRQSVAFWCNPISGHATLYWYQQILGQGPKLLIQFQNNGVVDDSQLPKDRFSAERLKGVDSTLKIQPAKLEDSAVYLCASSLLAEGQGSGYEQYFGPGTRLTVT.

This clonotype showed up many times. CDR3 sequence: CSARGAPWNEQFF. In DNA form, the CDR3 reads TGCAGTGCTAGAGGGGCCCCTTGGAATGAGCAGTTCTTC. The rearrangement joins TRBV20-1 to TRBJ2-1, with D unresolved. Trimming stripped 1 base from V and 7 bases from J, with 11 bases between. Looked up from germline, CDR1 is DFQATT and CDR2 is SNEGSKA (reference sequence). The CDR3 covers 13 residues.

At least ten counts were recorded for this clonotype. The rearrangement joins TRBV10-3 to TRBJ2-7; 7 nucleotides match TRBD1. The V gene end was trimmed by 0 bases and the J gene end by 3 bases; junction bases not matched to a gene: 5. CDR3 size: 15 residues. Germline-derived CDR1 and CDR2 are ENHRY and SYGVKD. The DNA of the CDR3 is TGTGCCATCAGTGAGTCCAGACAGGGCCACTACGAGCAGTACTTC. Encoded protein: CAISESRQGHYEQYF.

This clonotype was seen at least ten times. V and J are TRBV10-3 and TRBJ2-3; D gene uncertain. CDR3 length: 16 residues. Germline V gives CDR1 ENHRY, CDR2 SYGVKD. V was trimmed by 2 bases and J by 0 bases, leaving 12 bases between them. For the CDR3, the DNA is TGTGCCATCAGTGAGGTTGCTACAGCAAGCACAGATACGCAGTATTTT. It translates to CAISEVATASTDTQYF.

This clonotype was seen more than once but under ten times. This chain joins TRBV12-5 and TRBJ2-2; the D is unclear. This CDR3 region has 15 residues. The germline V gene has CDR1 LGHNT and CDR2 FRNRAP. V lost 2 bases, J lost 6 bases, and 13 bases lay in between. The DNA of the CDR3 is TGTGCTAGTGGTTTGTCACGAATTGAGGCCGGGGAGCTGTTTTTT. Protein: CASGLSRIEAGELFF.

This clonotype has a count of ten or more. The CDR3 sequence is CASSIPPLAANTGELFF. The CDR3 coding sequence is TGTGCCAGTAGTATACCCCCGCTAGCGGCGAACACCGGGGAGCTGTTTTTT. V and J are TRBV19 and TRBJ2-2; the match to TRBD2 covers 7 bases. V lost 2 bases, J lost 0 bases, and 6 bases stayed unmatched. Germline V gene lookup returns CDR1 LNHDA and CDR2 SQIVND (reference sequence). The CDR3 is 17 amino acids.

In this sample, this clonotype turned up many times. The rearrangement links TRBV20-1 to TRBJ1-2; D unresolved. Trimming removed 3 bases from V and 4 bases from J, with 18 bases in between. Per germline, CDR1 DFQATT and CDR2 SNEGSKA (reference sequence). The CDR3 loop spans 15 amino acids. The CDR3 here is CSASSGHGGVYGYTF. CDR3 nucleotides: TGCAGTGCTAGTTCTGGGCACGGAGGCGTCTATGGCTACACCTTC.

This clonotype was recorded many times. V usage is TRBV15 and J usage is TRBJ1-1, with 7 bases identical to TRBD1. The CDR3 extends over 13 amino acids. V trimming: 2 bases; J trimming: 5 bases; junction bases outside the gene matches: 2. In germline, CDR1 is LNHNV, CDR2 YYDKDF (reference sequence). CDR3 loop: CATSRKQGTEAFF. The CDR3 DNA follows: TGTGCCACCAGCAGAAAACAGGGGACTGAAGCTTTCTTT.

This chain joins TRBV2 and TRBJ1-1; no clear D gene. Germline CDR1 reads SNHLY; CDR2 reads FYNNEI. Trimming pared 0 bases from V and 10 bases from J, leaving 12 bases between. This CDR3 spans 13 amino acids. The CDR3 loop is CASSEAEGHRAFF. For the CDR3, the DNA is TGTGCCAGCAGTGAAGCTGAAGGGCATCGAGCTTTCTTT. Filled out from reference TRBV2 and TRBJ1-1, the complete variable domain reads EPEVTQTPSHQVTQMGQEVILRCVPISNHLYFYWYRQILGQKVEFLVSFYNNEISEKSEIFDDQFSVERPDGSNFTLKIRSTKLEDSAMYFCASSEAEGHRAFFGQGTRLTVV.

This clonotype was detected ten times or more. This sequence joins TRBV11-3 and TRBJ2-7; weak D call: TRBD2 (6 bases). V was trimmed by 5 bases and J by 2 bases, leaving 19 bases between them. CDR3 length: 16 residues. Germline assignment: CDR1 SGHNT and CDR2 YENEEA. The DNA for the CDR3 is TGTGCCAGCAGCCCGATCCCCGGGAGATCTGCCTACGAGCAGTACTTC. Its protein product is CASSPIPGRSAYEQYF.

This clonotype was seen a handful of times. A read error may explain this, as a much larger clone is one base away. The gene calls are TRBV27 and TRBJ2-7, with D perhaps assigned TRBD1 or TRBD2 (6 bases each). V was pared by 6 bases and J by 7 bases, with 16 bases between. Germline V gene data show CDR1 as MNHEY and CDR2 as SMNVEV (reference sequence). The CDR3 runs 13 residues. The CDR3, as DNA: TGTGCCAGCAGGATAGGGGGGCGGAGGGAGCAGTACTTC. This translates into CASRIGGRREQYF.